The sequence of this T cell receptor beta chain was determined in a study of cytomegalovirus exposure and HLA in healthy donors (dated by TCRdb to 2015 to 2018). About the study as a whole: According to a later analysis, one platform produced both the approximately 110 validation repertoires and the 620 or so repertoires of the first cohort. The aim of the study was to test whether cataloging public T cell receptors could identify signatures of past pathogen exposure. A separate validation cohort of over 95 different subjects was used in addition to the roughly 670-subject first cohort. High-throughput TCR immunosequencing, statistical association of individual TCRs with disease status, and machine learning were combined to predict cytomegalovirus infection status. General conclusions and limits of the study: All 120 or so repertoires were used to score co-occurrence in the validation cohort in a later analysis, because that analysis had no HLA typing for the cohort. The authors suggested that the approach could potentially be generalized to other disease states and immunological phenotypes. A later analysis found that TCRs clustered in the first cohort also tended to co-occur in the 130 or so validation repertoires, with just under 95% of cluster scores above 0. The classifier was reported to diagnose cytomegalovirus status with high specificity and sensitivity in both the original and validation cohorts. Across donors, most TCR sequences were observed very rarely, whereas some public TCRs were present in many individuals. In vitro tests confirmed that a few of the cytomegalovirus-associated TCR beta chains recognize cytomegalovirus antigens. A total of some 180 TCR beta chains were listed by the study as associated with cytomegalovirus.

The donors belonged to the validation cohort of under 150 subjects, which was separate from the approximately 700-subject first cohort. For CDR1 and CDR2, the germline V gene (reference sequence) lists LNHDA and SQIVND. The trim is 4 bases for V and 7 bases for J, with a gap of 14 bases between the germline ends. The CDR3, from cysteine to phenylalanine, totals 14 residues. Solely the CDR3 DNA is kept, with 42 bases framed from the first base. On this clone: What this receptor recognizes is not known. No much larger clone exists at a distance of one base, and base qualities are not known.

Library creation used the immunoSEQ multiplex PCR assay. The study's processing was this. A statistical classification framework was built for diagnosing cytomegalovirus status from the catalog of TCR beta chain sequences. Entries here come from immuneACCESS through TCRdb and include only in-frame sequences with V and J called. Some clones fail to appear in such tables; in the studies checked, an unresolved V gene covers under half of the shortfall, and the cause of the remainder is unknown. V and J calls and clone size are given by that table; D and trimming were obtained from the DNA. The sample has about 65,000 clones on record, roughly nine tenths of them singletons. Over 1% of the sample is taken by the ten largest.

This receptor was obtained from a woman under 30 in good health and CMV-seronegative. In this chain, TRBV19 is recombined with TRBJ2-1, with the D gene not confidently named. The sequenced sample was PBMCs. The DNA sequence is TGTGCCAGTAGTACCGTACTCGGTACGAATGAGCAGTTCTTC. This sequence encodes CASSTVLGTNEQFF.